This T cell receptor (beta chain) emerged from a study of blood T cell repertoires in COVID-19. About the study: Collection of acute and convalescent COVID-19 samples took place in the United States, Italy and Spain. The analysed material was cDNA or gDNA that came from T cells, B-cell-depleted T cells, or PBMCs.

The CDR3 loop spans 13 amino acids. Germline-derived CDR1 and CDR2 are SGHRS and YFSETQ. V was pared by 0 bases and J by 8 bases, with 8 bases between. In the original analysis: Scientists estimated how many nucleated cells there were by amplifying reference gene primers. Profiled with immunoSEQ multiplex PCR; TCRdb holds only in-frame clones, not every one. Clone size and V and J calls were adopted from that table, with D and trimming inferred from the DNA. Of about 74,000 clones listed, 88% are singletons. The chain carries TRBV5-1 and TRBJ1-4; D uncertain. What was sequenced was peripheral blood. This receptor was identified in a man between 70 and 80 years old with active or convalescent COVID-19. CDR3 in DNA: TGCGCCAGCAGCTTGGTCCGGGGAGAAAAACTGTTTTTT. Amino acids: CASSLVRGEKLFF. The entire variable domain, with the rest obtained from reference TRBV5-1 and TRBJ1-4, is as follows: KAGVTQTPRYLIKTRGQQVTLSCSPISGHRSVSWYQQTPGQGLQFLFEYFSETQRNKGNFPGRFSGRQFSNSRSEMNVSTLELGDSALYLCASSLVRGEKLFFGSGTQLSVL.